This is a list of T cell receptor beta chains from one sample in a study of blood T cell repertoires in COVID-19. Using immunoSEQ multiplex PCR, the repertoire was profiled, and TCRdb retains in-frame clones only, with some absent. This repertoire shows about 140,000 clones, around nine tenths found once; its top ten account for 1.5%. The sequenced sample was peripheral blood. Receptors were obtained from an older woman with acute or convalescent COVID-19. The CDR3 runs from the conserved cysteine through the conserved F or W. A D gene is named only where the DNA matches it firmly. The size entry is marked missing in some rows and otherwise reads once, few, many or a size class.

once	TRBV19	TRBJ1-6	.	CASSMSRTYSPLHF	TGTGCCAGTAGTATGAGCAGGACTTATTCACCCCTCCACTTT
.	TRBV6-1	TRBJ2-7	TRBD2	CASSDRAIAGYEQYF	TGTGCCAGCAGTGACAGAGCTATAGCGGGCTACGAGCAGTACTTC
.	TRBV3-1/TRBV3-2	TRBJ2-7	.	CASGAWRSYEQYF	TGTGCCAGCGGAGCCTGGAGATCCTACGAGCAGTACTTC
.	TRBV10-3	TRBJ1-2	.	CAIAPGNGYGYTF	TGTGCCATTGCCCCAGGAAACGGCTATGGCTACACCTTC
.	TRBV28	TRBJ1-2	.	CASSPRQFKGYGYTF	TGTGCCAGCAGCCCAAGACAGTTCAAAGGGTATGGCTACACCTTC
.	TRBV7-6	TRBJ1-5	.	CASSLDQGSHQPQHF	TGTGCCAGCAGCTTAGATCAGGGATCGCATCAGCCCCAGCATTTT
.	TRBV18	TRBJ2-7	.	CASSPRSAGWDEQYF	TGTGCCAGCTCACCACGTTCGGCAGGTTGGGACGAGCAGTACTTC
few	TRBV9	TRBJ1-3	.	CASSRTVSGNTIYF	TGTGCCAGCAGCCGGACAGTCTCTGGAAACACCATATATTTT
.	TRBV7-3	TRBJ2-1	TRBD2	CASSFSGGSYNEQFF	TGTGCCAGCAGCTTTAGCGGGGGTTCCTACAATGAGCAGTTCTTC
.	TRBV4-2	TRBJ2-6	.	CASSQVSGNTGANVLTF	TGTGCCAGCAGCCAAGTTTCAGGGAATACGGGGGCCAACGTCCTGACTTTC
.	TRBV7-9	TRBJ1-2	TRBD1	CASGQGYYGYTF	TGTGCCAGCGGACAGGGGTACTATGGCTACACCTTC
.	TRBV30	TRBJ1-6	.	CAWSQGWTTYNSPLHF	TGTGCCTGGAGTCAGGGTTGGACGACCTATAATTCACCCCTCCACTTT
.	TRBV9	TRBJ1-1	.	CARGRTFVIENTEAFF	TGTGCCCGCGGTAGAACCTTTGTAATTGAGAACACTGAAGCTTTCTTT
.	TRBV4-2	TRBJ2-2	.	CASSQGDTYAGELFF	TGTGCCAGCAGCCAAGGTGACACCTACGCCGGGGAGCTGTTTTTT
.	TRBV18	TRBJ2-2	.	CASSLRQENTGELFF	TGTGCCAGCTCACTACGACAGGAGAACACCGGGGAGCTGTTTTTT
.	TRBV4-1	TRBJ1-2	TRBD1	CASSQGVDRGNYGYTF	TGCGCCAGCAGCCAAGGTGTGGACAGGGGTAACTATGGCTACACCTTC
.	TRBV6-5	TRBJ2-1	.	CASRPRSEDNEQFF	TGTGCCAGCAGGCCCCGATCGGAGGACAATGAGCAGTTCTTC
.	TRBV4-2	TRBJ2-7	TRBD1	CASSQDALRQGFPYEQYF	TGTGCCAGCAGCCAAGATGCCCTGAGACAGGGGTTCCCCTACGAGCAGTACTTC
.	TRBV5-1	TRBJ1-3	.	CASSPRSGSSGNTIYF	TGCGCCAGCAGCCCCCGCTCAGGATCTTCTGGAAACACCATATATTTT
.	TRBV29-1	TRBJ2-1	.	CSVVGGRWDNEQFF	TGCAGCGTTGTAGGCGGGCGTTGGGACAATGAGCAGTTCTTC
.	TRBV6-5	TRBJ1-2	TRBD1	CASSLDRAPYGYTF	TGTGCCAGCAGTCTAGACAGGGCTCCCTATGGCTACACCTTC
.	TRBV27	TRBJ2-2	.	CASSFFDSFPGELFF	TGTGCCAGCAGTTTTTTCGACAGTTTCCCCGGGGAGCTGTTTTTT
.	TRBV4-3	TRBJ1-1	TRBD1	CASSQDRDRVSTEAFF	TGCGCCAGCAGCCAAGATCGGGACAGGGTGAGCACTGAAGCTTTCTTT
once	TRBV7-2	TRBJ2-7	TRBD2	CASSLNPPSGGAHEQYF	TGTGCCAGCAGCTTGAACCCCCCTAGCGGGGGGGCCCACGAGCAGTACTTC
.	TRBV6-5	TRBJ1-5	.	CASSSVRGSNQPQHF	TGTGCCAGCAGTTCGGTCCGGGGGAGCAATCAGCCCCAGCATTTT
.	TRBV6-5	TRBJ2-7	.	CASSSGTGEREQYF	TGTGCCAGCAGTTCCGGAACGGGGGAACGCGAGCAGTACTTC
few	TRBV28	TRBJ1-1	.	CASSEYRGNTEAFF	TGTGCCAGCAGCGAATACCGGGGGAACACTGAAGCTTTCTTT
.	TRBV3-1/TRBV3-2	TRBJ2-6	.	CASSQWNLAGANVLTF	TGTGCCAGCAGCCAATGGAACTTAGCGGGGGCCAACGTCCTGACTTTC
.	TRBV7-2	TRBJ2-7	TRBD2	CASSRTSGGPYEQYF	TGTGCCAGCAGCCGGACTAGCGGGGGGCCCTACGAGCAGTACTTC
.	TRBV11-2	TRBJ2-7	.	CASSLSRGPSYEQYF	TGTGCCAGCAGCTTAAGTCGTGGGCCCAGTTACGAGCAGTACTTC
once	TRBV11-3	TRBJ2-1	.	CASSLEQAGSSSYNEQFF	TGTGCCAGCAGCTTAGAACAGGCGGGGTCGAGCTCCTACAATGAGCAGTTCTTC
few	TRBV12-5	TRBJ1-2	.	CASGLVRAGELNYGYTF	TGTGCTAGTGGTTTGGTAAGGGCCGGGGAACTAAACTATGGCTACACCTTC
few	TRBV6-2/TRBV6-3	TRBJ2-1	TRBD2	CASSRPTSGGRDEQFF	TGTGCCAGCAGCCGGCCGACTAGCGGGGGTAGGGATGAGCAGTTCTTC
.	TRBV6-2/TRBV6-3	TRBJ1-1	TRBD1	CASSYTGQWNTEAFF	TGTGCCAGCAGTTACACGGGACAGTGGAACACTGAAGCTTTCTTT
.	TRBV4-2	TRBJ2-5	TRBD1	CASSPLTGLGQETQYF	TGTGCCAGCAGCCCCCTGACAGGGCTGGGCCAAGAGACCCAGTACTTC
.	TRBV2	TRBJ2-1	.	CASSEASGEQFF	TGTGCCAGCAGTGAAGCGAGCGGGGAGCAGTTCTTC
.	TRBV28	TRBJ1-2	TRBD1	CASSLGTGYGYTF	TGTGCCAGCAGTTTGGGGACAGGGTATGGCTACACCTTC
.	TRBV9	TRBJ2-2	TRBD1	CASSVVWGTGDTGELFF	TGTGCCAGCAGCGTAGTTTGGGGGACAGGGGACACCGGGGAGCTGTTTTTT
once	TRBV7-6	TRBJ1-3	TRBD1	CASSFGQGFSGNTIYF	TGTGCCAGCAGCTTCGGACAGGGATTCTCTGGAAACACCATATATTTT
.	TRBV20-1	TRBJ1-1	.	CSASLGLHTEAFF	TGCAGTGCTAGTCTAGGACTACACACTGAAGCTTTCTTT
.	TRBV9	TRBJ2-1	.	CASNRDNNEQFF	TGTGCCAGCAACAGGGACAACAATGAGCAGTTCTTC
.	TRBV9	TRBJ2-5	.	CASSDGWETQYF	TGTGCCAGCAGCGACGGTTGGGAGACCCAGTACTTC
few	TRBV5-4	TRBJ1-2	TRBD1	CASSSGTGFGGYTF	TGTGCCAGCAGTTCCGGGACAGGGTTCGGAGGCTACACCTTC
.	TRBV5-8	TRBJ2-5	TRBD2	CASSPGTSGGRETQYF	TGTGCCAGCAGCCCCGGGACTAGCGGGGGACGGGAGACCCAGTACTTC
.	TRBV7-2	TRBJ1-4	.	CASSLEGFTNEKLFF	TGTGCCAGCAGCTTAGAGGGGTTTACAAATGAAAAACTGTTTTTT
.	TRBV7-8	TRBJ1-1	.	CASSPRNGVNTEAFF	TGTGCCAGCAGCCCACGCAACGGGGTGAACACTGAAGCTTTCTTT
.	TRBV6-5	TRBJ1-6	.	CANRGSDSPLHF	TGTGCCAATCGGGGGAGCGATTCACCCCTCCACTTT
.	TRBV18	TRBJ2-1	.	CASSPYGGEQFF	TGTGCCAGCTCACCTTATGGAGGTGAGCAGTTCTTC
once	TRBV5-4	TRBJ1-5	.	CASSLAGVEQPQHF	TGTGCCAGCAGCTTGGCAGGGGTAGAACAGCCCCAGCATTTT
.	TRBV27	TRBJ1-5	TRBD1	CASSSGPVVGTGGEPQHF	TGTGCCAGCAGTTCAGGGCCCGTCGTCGGGACAGGAGGGGAGCCCCAGCATTTT
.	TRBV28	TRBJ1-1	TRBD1	CASSLGTGGKTEAFF	TGTGCCAGCAGTTTAGGGACAGGGGGCAAAACTGAAGCTTTCTTT
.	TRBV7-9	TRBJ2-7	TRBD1	CASSPSLQGQQYF	TGTGCCAGCAGCCCTTCCCTACAGGGGCAGCAGTACTTC
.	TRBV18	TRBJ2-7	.	CASSPRQAPEHF	TGTGCCAGCTCACCTCGACAGGCCCCTGAACACTTC
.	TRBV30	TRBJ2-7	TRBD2	CAWSVPASGASYEQYF	TGTGCCTGGAGTGTACCCGCTAGCGGGGCCTCCTACGAGCAGTACTTC